These 21 T cell receptor beta chains were all obtained from the same sample, sequenced in a study of PD-1 blockade in classical Hodgkin lymphoma. Profiled with immunoSEQ multiplex PCR; TCRdb holds only in-frame clones, not every one. The sample consists of 96,000 or so clones, just over 90% of them appearing once. Time point specified: cycle 4 day 1 (C4D1), after less than seven weeks of nivolumab. Every patient relapsed after autologous stem cell transplantation, and brentuximab vedotin exposure varied. The sequences come from peripheral blood mononuclear cells (PBMCs), collected before the fourth cycle of nivolumab. All receptors derive from a human donor with classical Hodgkin lymphoma.

By share, this clone ranks as medium-sized (0.01 to 0.1%). The chain uses TRBV29-1 and TRBJ1-3; D not resolved. This CDR3 spans 14 amino acids. CDR1 SQVTM and CDR2 ANQGSEA come from the germline V gene. V was trimmed by 3 bases and J by 7 bases, leaving 16 bases between them. CDR3 DNA sequence: TGCAGCGTTGAGATCGTAGGGAAGAGTAACACCATATATTTT. Its protein product is CSVEIVGKSNTIYF.

This rearrangement joins TRBV30 to TRBJ2-3; 10 bases agree with TRBD2. Germline values: CDR1 GTSNPN, CDR2 SVGIG (reference sequence). The J segment lost 5 bases and the V segment lost 3 bases, leaving 2 bases of the junction unmatched. The CDR3 runs 13 residues. CDR3 bases: TGTGCCTGGAGGGGGACTAGCGTAGATACGCAGTATTTT. Protein: CAWRGTSVDTQYF.

The chain is built from TRBV7-9 and TRBJ1-1; D is undetermined. Trimming cost V 4 bases and J 6 bases, with 9 bases left between them. The CDR3 spans 12 residues. In germline, CDR1 is SEHNR, CDR2 FQNEAQ (reference sequence). CDR3 protein: CASSSPWSEAFF. In DNA form, the CDR3 reads TGTGCCAGCAGCTCCCCTTGGTCTGAAGCTTTCTTT.

The chain links TRBV6-6 to TRBJ1-2; no clear D. The length of the CDR3 is 13 residues. Trimming shortened V by 7 bases and J by 4 bases, and 13 bases separated the two germline ends. The V gene's germline CDR1 is MNHNY and CDR2 SVGAGI (reference sequence). The CDR3 region is CASNSLAGYGYTF. The CDR3 bases are TGTGCCAGCAACAGTCTGGCCGGCTATGGCTACACCTTC.

This chain links TRBV5-5 with TRBJ1-3, with D uncertain. The CDR3 contains 12 residues. V was clipped by 0 bases and J by 7 bases, with 5 bases between them. The germline CDR1 and CDR2 sequences are SGHKS and YYEKEE (reference sequence). CDR3 DNA sequence: TGTGCCAGCAGCTTGGAGAGGAACACCATATATTTT. Protein product: CASSLERNTIYF.

This chain uses TRBV11-2 with TRBJ2-2; D gene ambiguous. This CDR3 spans 14 amino acids. CDR1 SGHAT and CDR2 FQNNGV come from the germline V gene. The V gene lost 1 base and the J gene lost 4 bases, with 7 bases spanning the gap. The CDR3 nucleotides read TGTGCCAGCAGCTTAGCGGGCCGCACCGGGGAGCTGTTTTTT. Its translation is CASSLAGRTGELFF.

The chain links TRBV7-9 to TRBJ2-3, with 9 nucleotides matching TRBD1. This CDR3 spans 14 amino acids. The V gene end was trimmed by 4 bases and the J gene end by 4 bases; junction bases not matched to a gene: 3. The germline gives CDR1 SEHNR, CDR2 FQNEAQ (reference sequence). In DNA, the CDR3 is TGTGCCAGCAGCTACGGACAGGGGTCAGATACGCAGTATTTT. Its protein is CASSYGQGSDTQYF.

This chain uses TRBV11-3 with TRBJ2-1, with 7 bases identical to TRBD1. The CDR3 totals 16 residues. Germline values: CDR1 SGHNT, CDR2 YENEEA. The ends lost 1 base at V and 2 bases at J; junction bases unmatched: 5. The CDR3 spells CASSLGGTGAYNEQFF. Written as DNA, the CDR3 is TGTGCCAGCAGCTTAGGAGGAACAGGGGCCTACAATGAGCAGTTCTTC. Drawing the rest from reference TRBV11-3 and TRBJ2-1, the complete variable domain is EAGVVQSPRYKIIEKKQPVAFWCNPISGHNTLYWYLQNLGQGPELLIRYENEEAVDDSQLPKDRFSAERLKGVDSTLKIQPAELGDSAVYLCASSLGGTGAYNEQFFGPGTRLTVL.

CDR3 residues: CAWTSGEGAKNIQYF. The CDR3, as DNA: TGTGCCTGGACATCGGGAGAGGGGGCCAAAAACATTCAGTACTTC. J is TRBJ2-4 and V is TRBV30, with a weak D call TRBD2 (6 bases). The V end was cut by 4 bases, the J end by 1 base, with 14 bases between. The CDR3 runs to 15 residues. CDR1 and CDR2 (germline): GTSNPN, SVGIG (reference sequence).

V is TRBV27 and J is TRBJ1-2; 7 nucleotides align to TRBD1. Per the germline V gene, CDR1 is MNHEY and CDR2 is SMNVEV (reference sequence). There are 14 residues in the CDR3. V lost 5 bases, J lost 4 bases, and 7 bases stayed unmatched. The CDR3 is CASSLVWDSYGYTF. The CDR3 nucleotides are TGTGCCAGCAGTCTTGTATGGGACAGCTATGGCTACACCTTC.

The rearrangement links TRBV19 to TRBJ1-5; a possible D gene is TRBD1 (5 bases). Germline CDR1 and CDR2: LNHDA and SQIVND (reference sequence). The CDR3 length is 16 residues. V was shortened by 1 base and J by 2 bases, with 12 bases between the two germline ends. CDR3 sequence: CASSIARTSGNQPQHF. Here the CDR3 DNA reads TGTGCCAGTAGTATAGCAAGGACATCAGGCAATCAGCCCCAGCATTTT.

This chain connects TRBV10-3 to TRBJ2-7, with 7 bases aligning to TRBD1. In germline, CDR1 is ENHRY, CDR2 SYGVKD. This CDR3 spans 14 amino acids. V lost 6 bases to trimming and J lost 1 base; unmatched junction nucleotides: 6. The CDR3: CAISDRVGSYEQYF. The CDR3 DNA sequence: TGTGCCATCAGCGACAGGGTGGGGTCCTACGAGCAGTACTTC.

This chain uses TRBV6-6 with TRBJ1-2; TRBD1 matches at 10 bases. The CDR3 loop spans 14 amino acids. With 5 bases clipped from V and 3 bases from J, the junction kept 3 bases outside the gene matches. Germline CDR1 reads MNHNY; CDR2 reads SVGAGI (reference sequence). The CDR3: CASSGTGEDYGYTF. CDR3 bases: TGTGCCAGCAGTGGGACAGGGGAGGACTATGGCTACACCTTC.

V usage is TRBV28 and J usage is TRBJ2-7; 10 positions agree with TRBD1. The V segment lost 2 bases and the J segment 10 bases; nucleotides outside the gene matches: 14. From germline, CDR1 is MDHEN and CDR2 SYDVKM. The CDR3 is made up of 16 amino acids. The CDR3 protein is CASSLAGQGLSARQYF. The CDR3 nucleotides are TGTGCCAGCAGTTTAGCGGGACAGGGGTTATCGGCTCGTCAGTACTTC.

V is TRBV7-7 and J is TRBJ2-7; D is unclear. Trimming stripped 3 bases from V and 6 bases from J, with 12 bases between. The CDR3 totals 13 residues. Germline V gene lookup returns CDR1 SSHAT and CDR2 FNYEAQ (reference sequence). The CDR3 protein is CASSFSEQREQYF. The CDR3 bases are TGTGCCAGCAGCTTTTCGGAACAGCGCGAGCAGTACTTC.

The V gene is TRBV6-4, the J gene TRBJ2-5, with 8 nucleotides matching TRBD2. The V and J ends lost 8 bases and 3 bases, in that order; junction bases with no gene match: 5. The V gene's germline CDR1 is MRHNA and CDR2 SNTAGT. There are 13 residues in the CDR3. Written as DNA, the CDR3 is TGTGCCAGCTCCCCGACTAGCGAAGAGACCCAGTACTTC. Translating gives CASSPTSEETQYF.

This clone was found once. The V call is TRBV7-9, the J call TRBJ2-7; 9 bases map to TRBD1. The V segment lost 1 base and the J segment 5 bases; nucleotides outside the gene matches: 6. Germline CDR1 is SEHNR and CDR2 is FQNEAQ (reference sequence). There are 15 residues in the CDR3. CDR3 DNA sequence: TGTGCCAGCAGCTTAGATTGGGACAGGGCCCACGAGCAGTACTTC. The encoded protein is CASSLDWDRAHEQYF.

The J gene is TRBJ1-4, the V gene TRBV29-1; no clear D. V lost 7 bases and J 1 base, leaving 10 bases between the germline ends. The germline V gene has CDR1 SQVTM and CDR2 ANQGSEA. The CDR3 sequence is 13 residues long. The CDR3 region has the DNA TGCAGCGCCAGGTTGGGAACTAATGAAAAACTGTTTTTT. This codes for CSARLGTNEKLFF. Full variable domain (remainder filled in from reference TRBV29-1 and TRBJ1-4): SAVISQKPSRDICQRGTSLTIQCQVDSQVTMMFWYRQQPGQSLTLIATANQGSEATYESGFVIDKFPISRPNLTFSTLTVSNMSPEDSSIYLCSARLGTNEKLFFGSGTQLSVL.

This chain joins TRBV7-3 and TRBJ2-2, with 7 bases lining up with TRBD2. This CDR3 is 17 amino acids long. V lost 3 bases and J lost 6; bases outside the gene matches: 13. Germline assignment: CDR1 SGHTA and CDR2 FQGTGA. In DNA, the CDR3 is TGTGCCAGCAGCTTTGAGGGAGGGCCAAAACTGGCCGGGGAGCTGTTTTTT. Encoded protein: CASSFEGGPKLAGELFF.

This clone has a single count. This sequence joins TRBV15 and TRBJ2-7; D possibly matches TRBD1 or TRBD2 (5 bases each). The CDR3 loop spans 14 amino acids. Germline assignment: CDR1 LNHNV and CDR2 YYDKDF (reference sequence). Deletions cut 1 base from V and 1 base from J, with 8 bases between. CDR3 residues: CATSRAGASYEQYF. CDR3 nucleotides: TGTGCCACCAGCAGAGCCGGGGCTTCCTACGAGCAGTACTTC.

J is TRBJ2-2 and V is TRBV11-3; D is undetermined. Trimming removed 5 bases at V and 1 base at J, with 8 bases between. Germline-derived CDR1 and CDR2 are SGHNT and YENEEA. This CDR3 has 14 amino acids. DNA for the CDR3: TGTGCCAGCAGCGATACCTTGAACACCGGGGAGCTGTTTTTT. This encodes CASSDTLNTGELFF.